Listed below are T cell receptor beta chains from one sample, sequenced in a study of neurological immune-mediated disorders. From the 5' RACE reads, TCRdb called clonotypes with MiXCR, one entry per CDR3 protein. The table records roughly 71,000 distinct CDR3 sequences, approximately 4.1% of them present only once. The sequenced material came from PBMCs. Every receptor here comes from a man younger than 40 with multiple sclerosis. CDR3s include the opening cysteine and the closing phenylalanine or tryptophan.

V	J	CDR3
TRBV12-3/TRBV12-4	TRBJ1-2	CASSLLGGDYGYTF
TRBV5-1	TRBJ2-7	CASSALAGYEQYF
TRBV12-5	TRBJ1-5	CASGLPSTGANQPQHF
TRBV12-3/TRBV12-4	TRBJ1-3	CASSLGQWGNTIYF
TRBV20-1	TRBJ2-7	CSARGTGDYYEQYF
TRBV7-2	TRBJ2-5	CASSLVGGLAETQYF
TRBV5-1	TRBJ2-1	CASSVESTGEQFF
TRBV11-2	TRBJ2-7	CASSLDQGQGFYEQYF
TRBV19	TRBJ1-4	CASSVRHSTNEKLFF
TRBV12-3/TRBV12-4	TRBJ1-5	CASSVPGDSNQPQHF
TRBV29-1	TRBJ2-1	CSVVGGQYNEQFF
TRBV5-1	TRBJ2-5	CASSLVGGETQYF
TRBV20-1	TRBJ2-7	CSATPGQHSYEQYF
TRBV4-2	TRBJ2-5	CASSQALGPRGETQYF
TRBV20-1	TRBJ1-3	CSATVGAAGNTIYF
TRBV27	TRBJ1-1	CASRNWGGNTEAFF
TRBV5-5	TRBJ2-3	CASSRLAGDVSTDTQYF
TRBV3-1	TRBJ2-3	CASSQFVRDTQYF
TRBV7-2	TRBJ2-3	CASSLERGYTDTQYF
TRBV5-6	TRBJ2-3	CASSVGLASTDTQYF